The present T cell receptor beta chain was sequenced within a study of T cells after yellow fever vaccination. Whole-study results and caveats: Secondary responses were weaker yet peaked faster, day 5 versus 15. Few clonotypes appeared in both CD4 and CD8 compartments. From the bulk population, abundant clonotypes could contaminate and appear within FACS-sorted repertoires.

CDR3 length equals 17 residues. V shed 8 bases and J shed 13 bases, with 30 bases lying between them. The germline V gene has CDR1 MNHEY and CDR2 SVGAGI. Via MiXCR, TCRdb re-called the 5' RACE reads, giving one row per CDR3 protein. Altogether under 100,000 distinct CDR3 sequences are present, 4.5% to 6% being singletons, with the ten largest covering just over 40%. This clonotype came up a few times. Its antigen remains unknown. The source of this sequence is a man between 18 and 35 years old who received the YFV17D yellow fever vaccine. The material sequenced was CD8+ T cells sorted from PBMCs, taken 10 days after the yellow fever booster vaccination. The V and J genes are TRBV6-5 and TRBJ1-6; D not certain. Written as DNA, the CDR3 is TGTGCCAGCTCACTTATGGCAACGGACGGATCCGCCGCGCCCCTCCACTTT. It translates to CASSLMATDGSAAPLHF.